The 29 T cell receptor beta chains below were found in one sample sequenced in a study of T cells after posttransplantation cyclophosphamide. Cyclophosphamide on days +3 and +4 followed busulfan-fludarabine conditioning and a marrow graft. The protocol was immunoSEQ multiplex PCR, while the TCRdb copy is restricted to in-frame clones and leaves out a portion. This sample carries more than 1,500 clones, none of them present only once. The sample in question was PBMCs, obtained 33 days after allogeneic stem cell transplant with posttransplant cyclophosphamide. These receptors all come from a female patient aged 60 to 70 who received an allogeneic stem cell transplant from a related donor and was CMV-positive. Some T cells may have come from the graft donor.

This clone came up many times. Here the CDR3 DNA reads TGTGCCAGCAGTTACCGCTCTGGAAACACCATATATTTT. This translates into CASSYRSGNTIYF. The chain recombines TRBV6-5 with TRBJ1-3; D is unclear. Trimming cost V 2 bases and J 0 bases, with 2 bases left between them. The germline V gene encodes CDR1 MNHEY and CDR2 SVGAGI. The CDR3 has 13 residues.

This clone occurred many times. The chain recombines TRBV11-2 with TRBJ2-1; 10 bases align to TRBD2. Germline CDR1 is SGHAT and CDR2 is FQNNGV. The CDR3 contains 17 residues. The V gene end was trimmed by 5 bases and the J gene end by 9 bases; junction bases not matched to a gene: 16. The CDR3: CASSPRPSGSVVGEQFF. CDR3 DNA sequence: TGTGCCAGCAGCCCTCGCCCTAGCGGGAGCGTAGTAGGTGAGCAGTTCTTC. The entire variable domain, with the rest obtained from reference TRBV11-2 and TRBJ2-1, is as follows: EAGVAQSPRYKIIEKRQSVAFWCNPISGHATLYWYQQILGQGPKLLIQFQNNGVVDDSQLPKDRFSAERLKGVDSTLKIQPAKLEDSAVYLCASSPRPSGSVVGEQFFGPGTRLTVL.

This clone is categorized as medium-sized. The CDR3 bases are TGTGCCAGTAGTACCTCCGGCCGGGACAGGGGAGGCAATCAGCCCCAGCATTTT. It yields the protein CASSTSGRDRGGNQPQHF. The chain is built from TRBV19 and TRBJ1-5, with 10 bases aligning to TRBD1. The CDR3 is made up of 18 amino acids. In germline, CDR1 is LNHDA, CDR2 SQIVND (reference sequence). V shed 4 bases, J shed 2 bases, and the junction held 11 bases outside the gene matches. The full variable domain, completed using reference TRBV19 and TRBJ1-5, is DGGITQSPKYLFRKEGQNVTLSCEQNLNHDAMYWYRQDPGQGLRLIYYSQIVNDFQKGDIAEGYSVSREKKESFPLTVTSAQKNPTAFYLCASSTSGRDRGGNQPQHFGDGTRLSIL.

Ten or more counts support this clone. The V gene is TRBV11-2, the J gene TRBJ2-3, with D perhaps matching TRBD2 (6 bases). Trimming removed 2 bases from V and 2 bases from J, with 23 bases in between. Germline CDR1 SGHAT, CDR2 FQNNGV. The CDR3 consists of 19 residues. The DNA for the CDR3 is TGTGCCAGCAGCTTAAACGGGGGTTTCTGGGTGAAGGACACAGATACGCAGTATTTT. Translating it yields CASSLNGGFWVKDTDTQYF.

This clone was recorded at least ten times. This chain uses TRBV9 with TRBJ2-2; 7 bases fit TRBD2. Germline lookup yields CDR1 SGDLS and CDR2 YYNGEE. V lost 0 bases, J lost 6 bases, and 8 bases stayed unmatched. The CDR3 has 16 amino acids. The CDR3 sequence is CASSVGGGSRAGELFF. In nucleotides, the CDR3 is TGTGCCAGCAGCGTAGGGGGGGGTAGCAGGGCCGGGGAGCTGTTTTTT.

This chain uses TRBV6-1 with TRBJ2-5; 9 bases are a match to TRBD2. The junction had 4 bases not matched to a gene; V was cut back by 6 bases and J by 5 bases. The CDR3 is 13 residues long. CDR1 and CDR2 (germline): MNHNS, SASEGT. CDR3 in DNA: TGTGCCAGCAGGCGGGAGGGCCTGGAGACCCAGTACTTC. Translation: CASRREGLETQYF.

By share, this clone ranks as medium-sized. This chain links TRBV10-2 with TRBJ2-2, with D perhaps TRBD1 or TRBD2 (5 bases each). The V and J ends lost 6 bases and 1 base respectively, with 18 bases between them. CDR1 and CDR2 (germline): WSHSY, SAAADI. The CDR3 sequence is 17 residues long. The CDR3 sequence: CASRDGMGLKNTGELFF. Here the CDR3 DNA reads TGCGCCAGCAGAGACGGGATGGGGCTCAAGAACACCGGGGAGCTGTTTTTT.

This clone has a count of ten or more. CDR3 nucleotide sequence: TGTGCCAGCAGTCGACAGGCCCACTATGGCTACACCTTC. This translates into CASSRQAHYGYTF. The chain has TRBV28 and TRBJ1-2, with D tentatively TRBD1 (6 bases). Deletions cut 5 bases from V and 3 bases from J, with 10 bases between. Looked up from germline, CDR1 is MDHEN and CDR2 is SYDVKM. The CDR3 is 13 residues long.

In this sample, this clone turned up many times. The chain has TRBV11-2 and TRBJ1-6, with a tentative D call TRBD1 (6 bases). This CDR3 is 16 amino acids long. V lost 2 bases and J lost 5, with 13 bases in between. Germline V CDR1 and CDR2: SGHAT, FQNNGV. The CDR3, as DNA: TGTGCCAGCAGCTTACGGGCAGGGACAAATAATTCACCCCTCCACTTT. Translating it yields CASSLRAGTNNSPLHF.

This clone was counted ten times or more. J is TRBJ1-1 and V is TRBV19; 9 nucleotides match TRBD1. CDR1 is LNHDA, CDR2 SQIVND, per germline (reference sequence). Trimming took 3 bases from V and 8 from J; bases not matched to a gene: 16. The CDR3 covers 17 residues. The CDR3 DNA follows: TGTGCCAGTAGTATGCCGGGGACAGGGAGGGAAAGGAGGGAAGCTTTCTTT. Protein sequence: CASSMPGTGRERREAFF.

This clone was seen ten or more times. The J gene is TRBJ2-2, the V gene TRBV19, with 8 bases matching TRBD2. The junction had 6 bases not matched to a gene; V was cut back by 6 bases and J by 3 bases. The CDR3 is 15 residues long. Per germline, CDR1 LNHDA and CDR2 SQIVND (reference sequence). The CDR3 spells CASRASGRDTGELFF. The DNA of the CDR3 is TGTGCCAGTAGGGCTAGCGGGCGCGACACCGGGGAGCTGTTTTTT.

Only a few counts were recorded for this clone. The chain joins TRBV5-6 to TRBJ2-5; 11 nucleotides agree with TRBD2. Germline trimming cut 0 bases from V and 4 bases from J; bases unmatched to any gene: 2. Germline CDR1 SGHDT, CDR2 YYEEEE. The CDR3 loop spans 15 amino acids. The CDR3 DNA reads TGTGCCAGCAGCTTGGCCGGACTAGCGGGAGAGACCCAGTACTTC. It translates to CASSLAGLAGETQYF.

This clone has at least ten counts. CDR3 bases: TGTGCCAGCAGCGTAGGGGGGGGAGATACGCAGTATTTT. Its protein product is CASSVGGGDTQYF. The gene calls are TRBV9 and TRBJ2-3, with 7 bases fitting TRBD2. Germline values: CDR1 SGDLS, CDR2 YYNGEE. The CDR3 is 13 amino acids. With 0 bases clipped from V and 5 bases from J, the junction kept 0 bases outside the gene matches.

This clone was counted ten times or more. The chain carries TRBV7-2 and TRBJ2-7, with 10 bases aligning to TRBD2. This CDR3 spans 15 amino acids. J was trimmed by 7 bases and V by 6 bases; bases with no gene match: 12. CDR1 and CDR2 (germline): SGHTA, FQGNSA. CDR3 sequence (DNA): TGTGCCAGCAGGGAGAAAGCGGGAGGGTCGGGGGAGCAGTACTTC. It yields the protein CASREKAGGSGEQYF. The variable domain in full, with the rest retrieved from reference TRBV7-2 and TRBJ2-7, is GAGVSQSPSNKVTEKGKDVELRCDPISGHTALYWYRQSLGQGLEFLIYFQGNSAPDKSGLPSDRFSAERTGGSVSTLTIQRTQQEDSAVYLCASREKAGGSGEQYFGPGTRLTVT.

By sample fraction, this clone is medium-sized. The gene calls are TRBV5-4 and TRBJ2-7, with a possible D match to TRBD2 (7 bases). CDR1 SGHNT and CDR2 YYREEE come from the germline V gene (reference sequence). The CDR3 totals 15 residues. V dropped 3 bases and J dropped 2 bases, with 15 bases sitting between them. CDR3 coding DNA: TGTGCCAGCAGCTGGGGAGGGACATCTACCTACGAGCAGTACTTC. It codes for CASSWGGTSTYEQYF.

This clone was found many times. The genes are TRBV4-1 and TRBJ2-7; TRBD1 matches 7 bases. The V gene end was trimmed by 0 bases and the J gene end by 4 bases; junction bases not matched to a gene: 3. There are 14 residues in the CDR3. CDR1 is MGHRA, CDR2 YSYEKL, per germline. This chain's CDR3 is CASSQEGTVYEQYF. The CDR3 DNA follows: TGCGCCAGCAGCCAAGAGGGGACAGTATACGAGCAGTACTTC.

There are many counts of this clone. This chain connects TRBV2 to TRBJ2-7; 8 bases match TRBD1. The CDR3 runs 13 residues. J lost 0 bases, V lost 8 bases, and 3 bases had no gene match. Germline CDR1 and CDR2: SNHLY and FYNNEI. The CDR3 sequence is CASQGASSYEQYF. For the CDR3, the DNA is TGTGCCAGCCAGGGGGCGAGCTCCTACGAGCAGTACTTC.

This clone was seen repeatedly, ten times or more. The junction shows a germline mismatch at one end, possibly a read error. The chain has TRBV4-1 and TRBJ2-1; the match to TRBD2 covers 9 bases. There are 20 residues in the CDR3. CDR1 is MGHRA and CDR2 is YSYEKL in the germline V gene. Here the CDR3 reads CASSQRYLKTGTSSHNEQFF. The CDR3 region has the DNA TGCGCCAGCAGCCAAAGATATCTAAAAACCGGGACTAGCTCCCACAATGAGCAGTTCTTC.

This clone was observed at least ten times. The V and J genes are TRBV12-3 or TRBV12-4 and TRBJ1-5, with 7 bases that match TRBD1. CDR3 length equals 14 residues. Unmatched junction bases numbered 9, after V lost 6 bases and J lost 7 bases. This CDR3 is CASSPTGQGQPQHF. CDR3 sequence (DNA): TGTGCCAGCAGCCCGACAGGGCAGGGGCAGCCCCAGCATTTT.

This clone was counted many times. This chain connects TRBV5-4 to TRBJ2-3, with 12 bases that match TRBD2. J gave up 5 bases and V 1 base, and 11 bases lay outside the gene matches. Germline lookup yields CDR1 SGHNT and CDR2 YYREEE (reference sequence). The CDR3 is 18 amino acids. The CDR3 loop reads CASSLLIGLAGRGDTQYF. The CDR3 coding sequence is TGTGCCAGCAGCTTGTTGATTGGACTAGCGGGACGGGGAGATACGCAGTATTTT.

In its sample, this clone ranks as large. This rearrangement joins TRBV19 to TRBJ2-7; D remains ambiguous. CDR1 and CDR2 (germline): LNHDA, SQIVND (reference sequence). The CDR3 is 10 residues long. V lost 7 bases to trimming and J lost 11 bases, with 12 bases between them. The CDR3 sequence is CASKSRAKYF. The CDR3 DNA reads as TGTGCCAGTAAATCCCGAGCCAAGTACTTC.

This clone was seen ten or more times. The rearrangement uses TRBV4-2 and TRBJ2-3, with D perhaps TRBD2 (5 bases). Trimming stripped 1 base from V and 0 bases from J, with 11 bases between. The length of the CDR3 is 16 residues. From germline, CDR1 is LGHNA and CDR2 YNFKEQ. The CDR3 loop reads CASSQVVRGSTDTQYF. DNA of the CDR3: TGTGCCAGCAGCCAAGTCGTGCGCGGGAGCACAGATACGCAGTATTTT.

This clone appeared many times. The CDR3 is CASSSGTSGRAGEQYF. The CDR3 bases are TGTGCCAGCAGTTCTGGGACTAGCGGGAGGGCCGGGGAGCAGTACTTC. The rearrangement links TRBV6-5 to TRBJ2-7; TRBD2 aligns across 16 bases. The germline V gene encodes CDR1 MNHEY and CDR2 SVGAGI. The CDR3 spans 16 residues. The V segment lost 4 bases and the J segment 7 bases; nucleotides outside the gene matches: 7.

Within the sample, this clone is medium-sized. The chain combines TRBV6-2 or TRBV6-3 with TRBJ1-1; a weak D match, TRBD1 (5 bases). Trimming removed 2 bases from V and 1 base from J, with 20 bases in between. The CDR3 is made up of 18 amino acids. Germline lookup yields CDR1 MNHEY and CDR2 SVGEGT. DNA of the CDR3: TGTGCCAGCAGTTACCTCGGTGCGGTGGCCAGGGCGAACACTGAAGCTTTCTTT. It translates to CASSYLGAVARANTEAFF.

By sample fraction, this clone is medium-sized. The chain has TRBV19 and TRBJ1-2; TRBD1 aligns across 11 bases. The trim removed 5 bases at V and 5 bases at J, leaving 1 base unmatched. Germline V gene data show CDR1 as LNHDA and CDR2 as SQIVND (reference sequence). The CDR3 has 13 amino acids. The CDR3 loop is CASSGQGAYGYTF. For the CDR3, the DNA is TGTGCCAGTAGTGGACAGGGGGCTTATGGCTACACCTTC.

At least ten counts were recorded for this clone. This rearrangement joins TRBV4-3 to TRBJ2-3; 10 positions agree with TRBD1. J gave up 6 bases and V 0 bases, and 9 bases lay outside the gene matches. Germline V gene data show CDR1 as LGHNA and CDR2 as YSLEER. The CDR3 is made up of 17 amino acids. CDR3 in amino acids: CASSQEVDRGRLDTQYF. The CDR3 DNA reads TGCGCCAGCAGCCAAGAGGTAGACAGGGGGCGGTTGGATACGCAGTATTTT.

In its sample, this clone was seen many times. The chain uses TRBV7-8 and TRBJ2-7; D unresolved. V lost 0 bases and J lost 1, with 4 bases in between. This CDR3 comprises 13 residues. Per the germline V gene, CDR1 is SGHVS and CDR2 is FQNEAQ. The CDR3 reads CASSLAGSYEQYF. DNA of the CDR3: TGTGCCAGCAGCTTAGCAGGGTCCTACGAGCAGTACTTC.

This clone ranks as medium-sized. V gene TRBV6-6 combines with J gene TRBJ1-1, with 7 bases lining up with TRBD1. Germline CDR1 reads MNHNY; CDR2 reads SVGAGI (reference sequence). Trimming at V came to 10 bases and at J to 4 bases, leaving 9 bases not matched to a gene. The CDR3 sequence is 13 residues long. The CDR3 region is CAISGGMGTEAFF. The CDR3 DNA reads TGTGCCATATCAGGGGGTATGGGCACTGAAGCTTTCTTT.

By sample fraction, this clone is medium-sized. The V call is TRBV5-4, the J call TRBJ2-2; 10 bases line up with TRBD2. V shed 3 bases, J shed 2 bases, and the junction held 4 bases outside the gene matches. This CDR3 spans 16 amino acids. Germline lookup yields CDR1 SGHNT and CDR2 YYREEE (reference sequence). The CDR3 sequence is CASSSGTSVNTGELFF. The CDR3 bases are TGTGCCAGCAGCTCTGGGACTAGCGTAAACACCGGGGAGCTGTTTTTT.